This TCR beta chain was identified in a study of blood T cell repertoires in COVID-19. Across the whole study: Samples taken during acute and convalescent COVID-19 were collected in the United States, Italy and Spain. PBMCs, B-cell-depleted T cells, or T cells were the source of the cDNA or gDNA that made up the material.

In the authors' workflow: Reference gene primer amplification yielded estimated nucleated cell counts. Using immunoSEQ multiplex PCR, the repertoire was profiled, and TCRdb retains in-frame clones only, with some absent. V and J calls and clone size are given by that table; D and trimming were obtained from the DNA. The data show 40,000 or so clones, around nine tenths seen once. The source of this sequence is a human donor in a cohort sampled during active COVID-19. Material: peripheral blood.

CDR3 protein: CAPSRPGTPSPEAFF. The CDR3 DNA sequence: TGCGCCCCCAGCCGGCCCGGGACACCTAGTCCTGAAGCTTTCTTT. This chain uses TRBV4-1 with TRBJ1-1, with D perhaps TRBD1 (6 bases). Germline CDR1 reads MGHRA; CDR2 reads YSYEKL. The CDR3 contains 15 residues. The V end lost 11 bases, the J end lost 6 bases, and 25 bases lay between the germline ends.